The clone carrying this TCR beta chain was counted a few times. Its specificity is unknown. Deletions cut 7 bases from V and 5 bases from J, with 12 bases between. Looked up from germline, CDR1 is SGHNT and CDR2 is YYREEE (reference sequence). The CDR3 consists of 12 residues. This entry is derived from a study of T cells in Graves' hyperthyroidism and ophthalmopathy. Researchers amplified the TCR beta CDR3 regions from RNA transcripts. An initial round of RT-PCR targeting the TCR CDR3 relied on the HTBI primer set. TCRdb called the multiplex PCR reads again in MiXCR, with one record for every CDR3 protein. Of a few hundred thousand distinct CDR3 sequences in the sample, approximately 14% were seen once. Study-level findings and limits: Most thyroid clonotypes with frequency above 0.001 were detected in blood.

Patients aged 18 to 65 had newly diagnosed hyperthyroidism lasting under 2 months. The receptor's source is a young woman with Graves' hyperthyroidism. The sample comprised blood. The genes are TRBV5-4 and TRBJ2-5, with D uncertain. The CDR3, as DNA: TGTGCCAGCTACAATCCACGCGAGACCCAGTACTTC. The encoded protein is CASYNPRETQYF.